Listed below are T cell receptor beta chains from one sample, sequenced in a study of T cell responses to AZD1222 COVID-19 vaccine. Assay: immunoSEQ multiplex PCR; the TCRdb copy retains only in-frame clones and omits some. Of 200,000 to 250,000 clones in the sample, approximately 94% are singletons; the top ten hold 1.5% to 2%. This sample comprised peripheral blood, obtained 28 days after the second dose of the MenACWY control vaccine. Receptors were obtained from an adult who received the MenACWY meningococcal vaccine as a control. The CDR3 runs from the conserved cysteine through the conserved F or W. The order of the fields is V gene, J gene, D gene, clone size, CDR3 protein, CDR3 DNA. A D gene is named only where the DNA matches it firmly. Clone size is not always given. Where it is, it says once, few, many or a class for expanded clones.

TRBV18	TRBJ2-5	-	-	CASSPSGPGAQETQYF	TGTGCCAGCTCACCATCAGGTCCCGGGGCCCAAGAGACCCAGTACTTC
TRBV7-7	TRBJ2-5	TRBD2	-	CASSLVGLVGETQYF	TGTGCCAGCAGCTTAGTAGGACTAGTCGGAGAGACCCAGTACTTC
TRBV7-2	TRBJ2-1	TRBD1	once	CASSFTGTGLGNEQFF	TGTGCCAGCAGCTTCACCGGGACAGGGTTAGGTAATGAGCAGTTCTTC
TRBV27	TRBJ1-5	TRBD1	-	CASSQGGARQPQHF	TGTGCCAGCAGTCAGGGGGGGGCCAGGCAGCCCCAGCATTTT
TRBV4-1	TRBJ2-1	TRBD2	-	CASSQAGTSGANEQFF	TGCGCCAGCAGCCAAGCCGGGACTAGCGGGGCCAATGAGCAGTTCTTC
TRBV7-9	TRBJ2-2	-	-	CASRGRTGANTGELFF	TGTGCCAGCAGGGGTAGGACGGGGGCGAACACCGGGGAGCTGTTTTTT
TRBV7-3	TRBJ1-2	TRBD1	-	CASSWTGVYGYTF	TGTGCCAGCAGCTGGACAGGGGTGTATGGCTACACCTTC
TRBV6-1	TRBJ1-2	TRBD1	-	CASSDGQDYYGYTF	TGTGCCAGCAGTGACGGACAGGACTACTATGGCTACACCTTC
TRBV27	TRBJ1-6	TRBD1	-	CASSYSHRGLSYNSPLHF	TGTGCCAGCAGTTACTCTCACAGGGGGCTCTCCTATAATTCACCCCTCCACTTT
TRBV4-1	TRBJ1-2	TRBD1	-	CASSQDRDRANYGYTF	TGCGCCAGCAGCCAAGATCGGGACAGAGCTAACTATGGCTACACCTTC
TRBV19	TRBJ2-7	TRBD1	-	CASSPLDRSEQYF	TGTGCCAGTAGTCCATTGGACAGGAGTGAGCAGTACTTC
TRBV29-1	TRBJ1-1	TRBD1	-	CSGSGDRGNTEAFF	TGCAGCGGATCGGGCGACAGGGGGAACACTGAAGCTTTCTTT
TRBV9	TRBJ2-5	TRBD1	-	CASSVGTAQETQYF	TGTGCCAGCAGCGTGGGGACAGCTCAAGAGACCCAGTACTTC
TRBV6-1	TRBJ1-2	-	-	CASSESPGPELGYTF	TGTGCCAGCAGTGAGAGCCCGGGACCGGAATTAGGCTACACCTTC
TRBV27	TRBJ2-7	TRBD2	-	CASSSPLAGGNYEQYF	TGTGCCAGCAGTTCTCCACTAGCGGGAGGGAACTACGAGCAGTACTTC
TRBV7-2	TRBJ2-7	TRBD1	-	CASSLLADRGHYEQYF	TGTGCCAGCAGCTTATTAGCAGACAGGGGACACTACGAGCAGTACTTC
TRBV27	TRBJ2-7	TRBD1	-	CASSQGVPGEQYF	TGTGCCAGCAGCCAGGGGGTCCCGGGCGAGCAGTACTTC
TRBV28	TRBJ1-2	TRBD1	few	CASSLMGQGKNYGYTF	TGTGCCAGCAGTTTAATGGGACAGGGGAAAAACTATGGCTACACCTTC
TRBV7-9	TRBJ2-3	-	few	CASSPSGSDTQYF	TGTGCCAGCAGCCCCAGCGGGTCAGATACGCAGTATTTT
TRBV6-1	TRBJ1-5	-	-	CASSEARGAGQPQHF	TGTGCCAGCAGTGAAGCGAGGGGGGCCGGTCAGCCCCAGCATTTT
TRBV28	TRBJ1-5	TRBD1	-	CASSLSGGMGQPQHF	TGTGCCAGCAGTTTATCAGGGGGGATGGGTCAGCCCCAGCATTTT
TRBV7-9	TRBJ1-1	-	-	CASSLAGENTEAFF	TGTGCCAGCAGCTTAGCGGGAGAGAACACTGAAGCTTTCTTT
TRBV4-3	TRBJ1-2	-	-	CASSQVQATNYGYTF	TGCGCCAGCAGCCAAGTACAGGCCACTAACTATGGCTACACCTTC
TRBV7-8	TRBJ2-7	TRBD1	-	CASSLWGQGNYEQYF	TGTGCCAGCAGCTTATGGGGACAGGGCAACTACGAGCAGTACTTC
TRBV5-1	TRBJ1-2	-	-	CASSFRGREDGYTF	TGCGCCAGCAGCTTCCGGGGGCGGGAAGATGGCTACACCTTC
TRBV11-2	TRBJ2-4	-	-	CASSLFTGANIQYF	TGTGCCAGCAGCTTATTTACAGGAGCAAACATTCAGTACTTC
TRBV9	TRBJ1-1	-	-	CASSGDRGEAFF	TGTGCCAGCAGCGGGGACCGGGGCGAAGCTTTCTTT
TRBV5-1	TRBJ2-1	TRBD2	-	CASSPGLAGPNNEQFF	TGCGCCAGCAGCCCGGGACTAGCGGGACCCAACAATGAGCAGTTCTTC
TRBV5-6	TRBJ1-4	TRBD1	-	CASSWGTGVDEKLFF	TGTGCCAGCAGCTGGGGGACAGGGGTGGATGAAAAACTGTTTTTT
TRBV28	TRBJ1-4	-	-	CASSQGQPATNEKLFF	TGTGCCAGCAGCCAAGGACAGCCTGCAACTAATGAAAAACTGTTTTTT
TRBV5-1	TRBJ2-1	TRBD2	-	CASSPGLAGPYNEQFF	TGCGCCAGCAGCCCAGGACTAGCGGGGCCATACAATGAGCAGTTCTTC
TRBV11-1	TRBJ2-7	TRBD2	-	CASSSTSRAYEQYF	TGTGCCAGCAGCTCGACTAGCCGAGCTTACGAGCAGTACTTC
TRBV25-1	TRBJ2-7	TRBD2	-	CASRTSGSYEQYF	TGTGCCAGCAGAACTAGCGGGTCCTACGAGCAGTACTTC
TRBV9	TRBJ2-7	TRBD1	-	CASSEGAMREQYF	TGTGCCAGCAGCGAGGGGGCTATGAGGGAGCAGTACTTC
TRBV3-1/TRBV3-2	TRBJ2-7	-	-	CASSQALGQSYEQYF	TGTGCCAGCAGCCAAGCTCTGGGGCAATCCTACGAGCAGTACTTC
TRBV28	TRBJ1-1	-	-	CASTQGDLNTEAFF	TGTGCCAGCACCCAGGGAGACCTGAACACTGAAGCTTTCTTT
TRBV7-3	TRBJ2-1	TRBD2	-	CASSPGTSGYNEQFF	TGTGCCAGCAGCCCCGGGACTAGCGGATACAATGAGCAGTTCTTC
TRBV19	TRBJ2-7	-	-	CASSGQGSSYEQYF	TGTGCCAGCAGCGGCCAGGGGAGTTCGTACGAGCAGTACTTC
TRBV13	TRBJ2-5	-	-	CASSLGMLETQYF	TGTGCCAGCAGCTTAGGAATGTTGGAGACCCAGTACTTC
TRBV30	TRBJ2-2	-	-	CAWSSLTGELFF	TGTGCCTGGAGTTCTCTCACCGGGGAGCTGTTTTTT
TRBV7-6	TRBJ2-7	TRBD2	-	CASSLEGGTRIYEQYF	TGTGCCAGCAGCTTAGAGGGGGGGACTAGGATCTACGAGCAGTACTTC
TRBV5-6	TRBJ1-1	-	once	CASSLAGFGTEAFF	TGTGCCAGCAGCTTGGCAGGCTTTGGGACTGAAGCTTTCTTT
TRBV4-2	TRBJ2-7	TRBD1	-	CASSQALFEATGTEQYF	TGTGCCAGCAGCCAAGCCCTGTTCGAAGCGACAGGGACCGAGCAGTACTTC
TRBV4-2	TRBJ1-1	-	-	CASSQFLQGSAEAFF	TGTGCCAGCAGCCAATTTCTTCAGGGGAGCGCTGAAGCTTTCTTT
TRBV7-6	TRBJ2-2	-	-	CASSLARAPTGELFF	TGTGCCAGCAGCTTAGCGCGGGCACCCACCGGGGAGCTGTTTTTT
TRBV7-9	TRBJ2-3	-	-	CASRYLSGSLQGTDTQYF	TGTGCCAGCAGGTACCTCAGCGGGTCGCTCCAGGGAACAGATACGCAGTATTTT
TRBV12-2	TRBJ1-2	-	-	CASRLAHRGLGYGYTF	TGTGCAAGTCGCTTAGCACACAGGGGGCTCGGCTATGGCTACACCTTC
TRBV7-9	TRBJ1-4	-	-	CASSLIGSNEKLFF	TGTGCCAGCAGCTTAATAGGTAGTAATGAAAAACTGTTTTTT
TRBV7-6	TRBJ2-7	-	-	CASSRTGAGSYEQYF	TGTGCCAGCAGCCGGACTGGGGCGGGCTCCTACGAGCAGTACTTC
TRBV7-9	TRBJ1-2	-	-	CASSQDSLSLKYYGYTF	TGTGCCAGCAGCCAAGATAGCCTCAGCCTAAAATACTATGGCTACACCTTC
TRBV28	TRBJ1-1	TRBD1	once	CASSTTGKSTEAFF	TGTGCCAGCAGTACGACAGGGAAGAGCACTGAAGCTTTCTTT
TRBV6-5	TRBJ2-1	TRBD2	-	CASSPFRTSGSEQFF	TGTGCCAGCAGTCCGTTTAGGACTAGCGGGAGTGAGCAGTTCTTC
TRBV4-3	TRBJ1-1	-	-	CASSQDGQGPEAFF	TGCGCCAGCAGCCAAGATGGGCAGGGCCCTGAAGCTTTCTTT
TRBV19	TRBJ1-1	-	-	CASSLKGNTEAFF	TGTGCCAGTAGTTTAAAGGGGAACACTGAAGCTTTCTTT
TRBV14	TRBJ2-3	TRBD2	-	CASSQKGLAGVSSDTQYF	TGTGCCAGCAGCCAAAAGGGACTAGCGGGAGTAAGCTCAGATACGCAGTATTTT
TRBV28	TRBJ1-6	-	-	CASSSQGRTYNSPLHF	TGTGCCAGCAGTTCGCAGGGACGGACCTATAATTCACCCCTCCACTTT
TRBV4-1	TRBJ2-7	-	-	CASSQEGAGSAHEQYF	TGCGCCAGCAGCCAAGAAGGGGCAGGAAGCGCCCACGAGCAGTACTTC